The 29 T cell receptor beta chains below come from one sample, sequenced in a study of T cells after yellow fever vaccination. TCRdb re-derived calls from the 5' RACE reads in MiXCR, one entry per CDR3 protein. The table records about 340,000 distinct CDR3 sequences, approximately 9% of them present only once. The starting material was PBMCs, obtained on the day of the first yellow fever vaccination. The receptor source for this set is a young man who received the YFV17D yellow fever vaccine.

V is TRBV4-3 and J is TRBJ2-3, with D possibly TRBD1 on 6 matching bases. With 1 base removed from V and 1 base from J, the gap between germline ends came to 12 bases. CDR3 length: 16 residues. Germline-derived CDR1 and CDR2 are LGHNA and YSLEER. The CDR3 loop reads CASSQAGTYRTDTQYF. CDR3 nucleotide sequence: TGCGCCAGCAGCCAAGCCGGGACATACCGCACAGATACGCAGTATTTT.

In this sample, this clonotype turned up many times. The junction and the germline gene differ at one end; a read error may be behind it. The rearrangement uses TRBV5-1 and TRBJ2-5; D is unresolved. Germline lookup yields CDR1 SGHRS and CDR2 YFSETQ. This CDR3 comprises 12 residues. CDR3 region: CASSLSQETQYF. The DNA of the CDR3 is TGTGCCAGCAGCTTATCCCAAGAGACCCAGTACTTC.

This clonotype has ten or more counts. The rearrangement joins TRBV20-1 to TRBJ1-1, with a tentative D call TRBD1 (5 bases). V was clipped by 3 bases and J by 4 bases, with 9 bases between them. The CDR3 has 12 amino acids. In germline, CDR1 is DFQATT, CDR2 SNEGSKA (reference sequence). The CDR3 protein is CSARGRITEAFF. CDR3 nucleotide sequence: TGCAGTGCTAGGGGGCGCATCACTGAAGCTTTCTTT.

This rearrangement joins TRBV29-1 to TRBJ2-5; D gene ambiguous. CDR1 SQVTM and CDR2 ANQGSEA come from the germline V gene. The CDR3 has 11 amino acids. V was clipped by 4 bases and J by 5 bases, with 8 bases between them. The CDR3 DNA reads TGCAGCGTTGGTAGTCGGGAGACCCAGTACTTC. It is translated as CSVGSRETQYF.

This chain joins TRBV25-1 and TRBJ1-1; 10 bases are a match to TRBD1. CDR1 MGHDK and CDR2 SYGVNS come from the germline V gene. This CDR3 is built from 15 residues. J was trimmed by 6 bases and V by 8 bases; bases with no gene match: 12. Here the CDR3 DNA reads TGTGCCAGCGTCACACCGGGACAGGGGCGTTCTGAAGCTTTCTTT. Amino acid sequence: CASVTPGQGRSEAFF.

This clonotype was found a few times. The chain joins TRBV4-1 to TRBJ1-5; D possibly corresponds to TRBD1 (5 bases). Germline CDR1 MGHRA, CDR2 YSYEKL. Trimming stripped 4 bases from V and 5 bases from J, with 15 bases between. The CDR3 totals 15 residues. CDR3 region: CASSRIGELDQPQHF. CDR3 coding DNA: TGCGCCAGCAGCCGGATAGGGGAGTTGGATCAGCCCCAGCATTTT.

V and J are TRBV9 and TRBJ2-3; 7 positions agree with TRBD2. Germline trimming cut 2 bases from V and 0 bases from J; bases unmatched to any gene: 6. Germline V gene lookup returns CDR1 SGDLS and CDR2 YYNGEE. The CDR3 covers 16 residues. CDR3 DNA: TGTGCCAGCAGCGTTTTAGGAGCGGGGAGCACAGATACGCAGTATTTT. It is translated as CASSVLGAGSTDTQYF.

This clonotype was seen a handful of times. This chain connects TRBV18 to TRBJ2-7, with D possibly matching TRBD2 (5 bases). V was shortened by 0 bases and J by 2 bases, with 11 bases between the two germline ends. The CDR3 runs to 15 residues. Germline V gives CDR1 KGHSH, CDR2 LQKENI. CDR3 sequence reads: CASSPPSPGTYEQYF. DNA of the CDR3: TGTGCCAGCTCACCACCTTCGCCGGGGACCTACGAGCAGTACTTC.

This clonotype was seen more than once but under ten times. V usage is TRBV4-2 and J usage is TRBJ1-6; a possible D gene is TRBD1 (6 bases). V lost 2 bases to trimming and J lost 8 bases, with 16 bases between them. Germline V lookup: CDR1 LGHNA, CDR2 YNFKEQ. The CDR3 runs 16 residues. The CDR3 protein is CASSQKGYRDDSPLHF. The CDR3 DNA reads TGTGCCAGCAGCCAAAAGGGGTACAGGGACGATTCACCCCTCCACTTT.

This clonotype was observed at least ten times. The chain uses TRBV6-5 and TRBJ2-1; 9 bases fit TRBD1. The CDR3 loop spans 15 amino acids. CDR1 is MNHEY, CDR2 SVGAGI, per germline. The V and J ends lost 0 bases and 16 bases, in that order; junction bases with no gene match: 13. The CDR3 sequence: CASSYSTPIRDRVFF. The CDR3 DNA sequence: TGTGCCAGCAGTTACTCGACGCCGATCCGGGACAGGGTCTTCTTC.

J is TRBJ1-2 and V is TRBV18; the D is unclear. V dropped 5 bases and J dropped 4 bases, with 5 bases sitting between them. Per the germline V gene, CDR1 is KGHSH and CDR2 is LQKENI. The CDR3 extends over 11 amino acids. CDR3 nucleotides: TGTGCCAGCTCAGGTTCCTATGGCTACACCTTC. Protein: CASSGSYGYTF.

This sequence joins TRBV6-5 and TRBJ2-3; 8 bases map to TRBD2. The CDR3 is 14 amino acids. Germline loops: CDR1 MNHEY, CDR2 SVGAGI. The ends lost 0 bases at V and 6 bases at J; junction bases unmatched: 2. The CDR3 is CASSYSSGVDTQYF. Written as DNA, the CDR3 is TGTGCCAGCAGTTACTCTAGCGGGGTCGATACGCAGTATTTT.

There are a few counts of this clonotype. The chain is built from TRBV6-5 and TRBJ2-7, with D perhaps given as TRBD1 or TRBD2 (5 bases each). This CDR3 region has 14 residues. CDR1 is MNHEY, CDR2 SVGAGI, per germline. The V end lost 4 bases, the J end lost 4 bases, and 14 bases lay between the germline ends. The CDR3 DNA reads as TGTGCCAGCAGTTGGGACCGAAACCTTTACGAGCAGTACTTC. Translated, it gives CASSWDRNLYEQYF.

In its sample, this clonotype was seen a few times. The chain is built from TRBV7-2 and TRBJ2-5, with D perhaps given as TRBD1 or TRBD2 (5 bases each). The CDR3 is 16 amino acids. In germline, CDR1 is SGHTA, CDR2 FQGNSA. Trimming removed 2 bases at V and 2 bases at J, with 15 bases between. CDR3 in amino acids: CASSLHLGPTQETQYF. The DNA of the CDR3 is TGTGCCAGCAGCTTACACTTGGGACCGACGCAAGAGACCCAGTACTTC.

This clonotype was recorded many times. This chain links TRBV12-3 or TRBV12-4 with TRBJ1-1; D possibly corresponds to TRBD1 (6 bases). The CDR3 is 15 residues long. Deletions cut 5 bases from V and 5 bases from J, with 18 bases between. The CDR3 sequence: CASSSARGLRTEAFF. For the CDR3, the DNA is TGTGCCAGCAGTAGCGCGAGGGGGTTAAGGACTGAAGCTTTCTTT.

In this sample, this clonotype turned up many times. The J gene is TRBJ2-3, the V gene TRBV5-1, with TRBD2 identical over 8 bases. The CDR3 is made up of 18 amino acids. Trimming removed 2 bases from V and 5 bases from J; junction bases left unmatched: 16. Germline V gives CDR1 SGHRS, CDR2 YFSETQ. This CDR3 reads CASSFRFIQRGHQDTQYF. CDR3 in DNA: TGCGCCAGCAGCTTTCGGTTTATCCAGCGGGGGCACCAAGATACGCAGTATTTT.

This clonotype was picked up many times. The chain joins TRBV11-2 to TRBJ2-5; D may be TRBD1 (7 bases). CDR1 SGHAT and CDR2 FQNNGV come from the germline V gene. Trimming took off 1 base at V and 2 bases at J, with 14 bases between the two ends. CDR3 size: 16 residues. CDR3 sequence (DNA): TGTGCCAGCAGCTTAGTTGCGGGACAGACTCAAGAGACCCAGTACTTC. Translating it yields CASSLVAGQTQETQYF. The full variable domain, with the rest looked up from reference TRBV11-2 and TRBJ2-5, is EAGVAQSPRYKIIEKRQSVAFWCNPISGHATLYWYQQILGQGPKLLIQFQNNGVVDDSQLPKDRFSAERLKGVDSTLKIQPAKLEDSAVYLCASSLVAGQTQETQYFGPGTRLLVL.

V gene TRBV10-3 combines with J gene TRBJ1-4, with D possibly matching TRBD1 (6 bases). Germline values: CDR1 ENHRY, CDR2 SYGVKD. The V and J ends lost 11 bases and 3 bases respectively, with 10 bases between them. The CDR3 length is 12 residues. CDR3 sequence reads: CAAGQSNEKLFF. The CDR3 DNA reads TGTGCCGCCGGACAGTCTAATGAAAAACTGTTTTTT.

This clonotype occurred a few times. The chain is built from TRBV4-3 and TRBJ2-5; tentatively, D is TRBD2 (7 bases). Per the germline V gene, CDR1 is LGHNA and CDR2 is YSLEER. This CDR3 is built from 16 residues. Trimming shortened V by 2 bases and J by 5 bases, and 18 bases separated the two germline ends. CDR3 sequence: CASSQHGEGGAETQYF. The DNA for the CDR3 is TGCGCCAGCAGCCAACACGGGGAGGGGGGGGCTGAGACCCAGTACTTC.

This clonotype was seen many times. The rearrangement links TRBV4-1 to TRBJ1-1, with D unresolved. Per the germline V gene, CDR1 is MGHRA and CDR2 is YSYEKL. Trimming pared 0 bases from V and 5 bases from J, leaving 7 bases between. This CDR3 is built from 13 residues. CDR3 sequence reads: CASSQDRDTEAFF. In nucleotides, the CDR3 is TGCGCCAGCAGCCAAGATAGGGATACTGAAGCTTTCTTT.

This clonotype was counted many times. The J gene is TRBJ2-7, the V gene TRBV25-1, with D perhaps TRBD1 or TRBD2 (6 bases each). The CDR3 spans 15 residues. Germline V lookup: CDR1 MGHDK, CDR2 SYGVNS. V was cut by 1 base and J by 5 bases, with 15 bases left in between. CDR3 sequence reads: CASSESPGAVDEQYF. The CDR3 DNA reads TGTGCCAGCAGTGAATCTCCGGGGGCGGTGGACGAGCAGTACTTC.

Ten or more counts support this clonotype. The rearrangement uses TRBV4-1 and TRBJ2-1, with unresolved D. Trimming stripped 2 bases from V and 0 bases from J, with 8 bases between. This CDR3 has 15 amino acids. CDR1 is MGHRA, CDR2 YSYEKL, per germline. The CDR3 region is CASSQSTGSYNEQFF. CDR3 sequence (DNA): TGCGCCAGCAGCCAATCAACGGGCTCCTACAATGAGCAGTTCTTC.

The rearrangement uses TRBV12-3 or TRBV12-4 and TRBJ2-2; 7 nucleotides align to TRBD2. This CDR3 spans 17 amino acids. The trim removed 10 bases at V and 2 bases at J, leaving 16 bases unmatched. The CDR3 spells CAISPGRGGVNTGELFF. In DNA form, the CDR3 reads TGTGCCATCTCCCCGGGGCGCGGGGGAGTAAACACCGGGGAGCTGTTTTTT.

In its sample, this clonotype was seen a few times. The chain employs TRBV6-1 and TRBJ1-2, with a tentative D call TRBD1 (6 bases). Germline V gene sequence: CDR1 MNHNS, CDR2 SASEGT. Trimming shortened V by 5 bases and J by 6 bases, and 16 bases separated the two germline ends. CDR3 length: 14 amino acids. In nucleotides, the CDR3 is TGTGCCAGCAGTATAGGGGGAAGATTACATGGCTACACCTTC. It encodes CASSIGGRLHGYTF.

A few counts support this clonotype. The chain joins TRBV3-1 to TRBJ1-2; D uncertain. CDR1 is LGHDT and CDR2 is YNNKEL in the germline V gene (reference sequence). V gave up 4 bases and J gave up 6 bases, with 18 bases separating them. The CDR3 loop spans 15 amino acids. This chain's CDR3 is CASSLGSAGPHGYTF. CDR3 in DNA: TGTGCCAGCAGCCTGGGTTCGGCGGGCCCTCATGGCTACACCTTC. Together with reference TRBV3-1 and TRBJ1-2, the CDR3 gives the full variable domain: DTAVSQTPKYLVTQMGNDKSIKCEQNLGHDTMYWYKQDSKKFLKIMFSYNNKELIINETVPNRFSPKSPDKAHLNLHINSLELGDSAVYFCASSLGSAGPHGYTFGSGTRLTVV.

This clonotype has only a few counts. The chain links TRBV20-1 to TRBJ2-5; D is uncertain. The V gene's germline CDR1 is DFQATT and CDR2 SNEGSKA (reference sequence). The length of the CDR3 is 14 residues. Trimming took 6 bases from V and 6 from J, leaving 20 bases between them. The DNA of the CDR3 is TGCAGTGCCCCGATGACGGTGCTGTGGAAGACCCAGTACTTC. It codes for CSAPMTVLWKTQYF.

Written as DNA, the CDR3 is TGTGCCGCGACAGTCACGGATTCACCCCTCCACTTT. This codes for CAATVTDSPLHF. The chain couples TRBV18 to TRBJ1-6; D might be TRBD1 (5 bases). In germline, CDR1 is KGHSH, CDR2 LQKENI. The CDR3 loop spans 12 amino acids. V lost 11 bases and J lost 8, with 13 bases in between.

Many counts were recorded for this clonotype. The J gene is TRBJ2-5, the V gene TRBV4-1; 7 bases agree with TRBD1. The germline gives CDR1 MGHRA, CDR2 YSYEKL. There are 16 residues in the CDR3. The V gene end was trimmed by 1 base and the J gene end by 6 bases; junction bases not matched to a gene: 11. This CDR3 reads CASSQVETGYGQTQYF. The CDR3 DNA reads as TGCGCCAGCAGCCAAGTGGAGACAGGGTATGGACAGACCCAGTACTTC.

On this clonotype itself: Sequence at one end of the junction differs from germline and may be a read error. The chain couples TRBV7-2 to TRBJ2-3; 8 positions match TRBD2. Germline values: CDR1 SGHTA, CDR2 FQGNSA. The CDR3 spans 15 residues. The DNA for the CDR3 is TGTGCCAGCAGCTCCGAGCGGGGGAGCACAGATGCGCAGTATTTT. It translates to CASSSERGSTDAQYF.